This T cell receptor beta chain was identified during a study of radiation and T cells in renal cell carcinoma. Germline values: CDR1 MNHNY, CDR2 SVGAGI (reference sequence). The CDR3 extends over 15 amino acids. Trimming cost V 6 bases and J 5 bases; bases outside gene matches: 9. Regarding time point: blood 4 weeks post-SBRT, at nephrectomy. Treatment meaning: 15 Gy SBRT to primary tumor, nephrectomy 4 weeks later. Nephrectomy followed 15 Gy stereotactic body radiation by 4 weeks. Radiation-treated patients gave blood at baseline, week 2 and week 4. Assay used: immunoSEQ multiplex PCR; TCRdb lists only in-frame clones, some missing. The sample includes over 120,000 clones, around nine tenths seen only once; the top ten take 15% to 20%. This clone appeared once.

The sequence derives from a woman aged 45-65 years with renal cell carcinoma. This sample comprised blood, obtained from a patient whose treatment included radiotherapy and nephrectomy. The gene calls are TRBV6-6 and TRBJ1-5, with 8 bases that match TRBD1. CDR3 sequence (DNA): TGTGCCAGCAGGGCGACAGGGGAAAGGGATCAGCCCCAGCATTTT. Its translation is CASRATGERDQPQHF.